This T cell receptor beta chain was recovered during a study of beta chain features in type 1 diabetes. As for this clone: Its antigen is unidentified.

Isolated RNA was reverse transcribed in full, so expressed TCRB transcripts were sequenced. Using immunoSEQ multiplex PCR, the repertoire was profiled, and TCRdb retains in-frame clones only, with some absent. Of more than 150,000 clones listed, about 9.8% are singletons. The V gene end was trimmed by 7 bases and the J gene end by 9 bases; junction bases not matched to a gene: 15. This CDR3 is built from 16 residues. From germline, CDR1 is GTSNPN and CDR2 SVGIG (reference sequence). Study findings and constraints: Within each of all four CD4+ subsets, Type 1 diabetes patients had TCRB CDR3s that were moderately but significantly shorter. VDJ junctions sequenced from type 1 diabetes patients showed fewer insertions and more deletions. The cDNA sequencing approach could over-represent high-TCR-expressing cells.

Specimen: central memory CD4+ T cells from blood. V gene TRBV30 combines with J gene TRBJ2-1; 13 nucleotides agree with TRBD2. The source is a woman under 30 in good health. CDR3 protein: CAYSGTSGILGGEQFF. CDR3 DNA sequence: TGTGCCTACTCGGGGACTAGCGGGATTTTGGGGGGTGAGCAGTTCTTC.